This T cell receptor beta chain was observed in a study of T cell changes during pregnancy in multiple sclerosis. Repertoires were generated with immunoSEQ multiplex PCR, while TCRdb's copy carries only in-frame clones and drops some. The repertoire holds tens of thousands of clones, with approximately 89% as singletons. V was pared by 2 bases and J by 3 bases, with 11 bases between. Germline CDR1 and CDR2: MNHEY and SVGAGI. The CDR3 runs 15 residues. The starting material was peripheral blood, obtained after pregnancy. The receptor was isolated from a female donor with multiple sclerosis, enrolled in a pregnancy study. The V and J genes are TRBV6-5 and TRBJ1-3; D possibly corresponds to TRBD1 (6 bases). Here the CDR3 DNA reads TGTGCCAGCAGTTACCAGGGGCTTGGTGGAAACACCATATATTTT. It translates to CASSYQGLGGNTIYF.